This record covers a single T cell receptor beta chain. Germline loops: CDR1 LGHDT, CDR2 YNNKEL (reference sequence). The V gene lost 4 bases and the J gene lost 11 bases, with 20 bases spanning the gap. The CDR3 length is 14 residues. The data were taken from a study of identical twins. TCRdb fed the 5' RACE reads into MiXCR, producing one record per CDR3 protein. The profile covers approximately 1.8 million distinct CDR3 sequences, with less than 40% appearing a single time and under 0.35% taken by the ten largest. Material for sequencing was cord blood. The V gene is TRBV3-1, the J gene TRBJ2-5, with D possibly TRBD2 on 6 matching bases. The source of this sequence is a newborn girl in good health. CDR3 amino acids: CASSRGPTSGEQYF. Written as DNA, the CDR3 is TGTGCCAGCAGCCGCGGGCCGACTAGTGGTGAGCAGTACTTC.